The entry that follows covers one TCR beta chain sequence. Its antigen is still unknown. Base qualities are missing; no much larger clone stands one base away. Sequences SEHNR (CDR1) and FQNEAQ (CDR2) are obtained from the germline V gene (reference sequence). Its CDR3 holds 14 amino acids, cysteine through phenylalanine. Just CDR3 DNA is preserved here, 42 bases in frame from base 1. The germline V and J ends show losses of 5 bases and 6 bases respectively, and no gene match explains 8 bases of the junction. Using the deep immunoSEQ assay, multiplex PCR amplified TCR CDR3 regions from genomic DNA. Extracted genomic DNA from each cell subset was distributed evenly across all wells of several immunoSEQ 96-well plates, and each plate was treated as a replicate. Each replicate PCR for sorted subsets received about 180 ng genomic DNA, equal to roughly 30,000 T cell genomes. The purified libraries were quantified using a Qubit 3.0 fluorometer, sized with a Bioanalyzer 2100, and then quantified again using the KAPA Library Quantification kit. A separate single-read 150-cycle Illumina NextSeq 550 flow cell was used to sequence each immunoSEQ 96-well plate. From the authors' description of their analysis: The immunoSEQ output contained only junctional sequences without quality scores, so filtering could not match that applied to full-length reads. Sequences were annotated with PyIR, a Python wrapper for IgBLAST v1.9, using IMGT germline references to assign V/J genes and CDR3. Reads with weak V/J assignments (E-value above 1e-6), missing CDR3, stop codons, out-of-frame junctions, or ambiguous translated residues were removed. A V3J clonotype was defined by an identical inferred V gene, J gene, and CDR3 amino acid sequence. Percentage overlap between repertoires was calculated by dividing the number of shared unique clonotypes by the size of the smaller repertoire. RTK rarefaction, the Chao1 estimator, and Recon v2.1 estimates of unobserved clonotypes were used to assess repertoire richness. Generation probabilities for all TCRbeta clonotypes obtained by the gDNA method from several donors were computed using OLGA. Held by TCRdb, this immuneACCESS table contains in-frame sequences only and omits some clones. Under half of the omission traces to an unresolved V gene where checked; the cause of the rest is unknown. V and J calls and clone size come straight from that table; D and trimming were deduced from the DNA. The sample table lists hundreds of thousands of clones, roughly 95% of them with a count of one. The biggest ten clones account for over 0.095% of the sample.

CD8 naive samples were obtained by positive selection for CCR7 among CD45RO-negative cells, yielding a CD45RA+CCR7+ population from which TemRA cells were excluded. The donors were healthy, HIV-negative adults who had no recently reported acute infections or vaccinations. Every donor was a Caucasian adult living in Nashville, Tennessee, USA. Blood was collected by leukapheresis, and PBMCs were isolated by Ficoll-Histopaque density gradient centrifugation and then cryopreserved in liquid nitrogen vapor phase. Analytical flow cytometry was used to check the purity and quantity of each magnetically sorted T cell population. Genomic DNA was isolated from every sorted fraction and measured by UV absorbance on a Nanodrop 2000c. This sample is part of a study of shared clonotypes between healthy human individuals (dated by TCRdb to the early 2020s). Regarding the research as a whole: Three men and a couple of women, aged 18 to 49 years, made up the cohort. The study deeply sequenced blood TCR repertoires of roughly five healthy adults to estimate repertoire size and the extent of clonotype sharing between individuals. Each donor's leukapheresis produced roughly between roughly 0.85 and 10 billion PBMCs. To increase sequencing depth and limit assay-specific biases, TCR repertoire library preparation and sequencing were carried out by different laboratories using diverse techniques. Per donor, three plates each were used for CD4 naive and CD4 memory, two for CD8 naive, and one for CD8 memory.

The research as a whole found: Rarefaction of sorted-subset datasets indicated incomplete sequencing despite the large sequencing depth. Only blood was sampled, and tissue TCR repertoires likely differ from those in blood. Based on pairwise subsampling, the degree of clonotype sharing among donors was expected to be affected by sequencing depth. The small number of donors limited the genetic and exposure-history diversity represented. Across a few donors, roughly 5.4% of naive CD4, roughly 3.3% of naive CD8, 2.3% of memory CD4, and 0.4% to 0.45% of memory CD8 clonotypes were shared. Compared with non-shared clonotypes, the clonotypes found in all four sorted-subset donors had higher generation probabilities. Larger estimated clonotype richness was generally found for naive subsets than for memory subsets.

The sequenced sample consisted of naive CD8+ T cells sorted from blood. The meaning of the sample's cell subset or site label: CD45RA+CCR7+. The chain couples TRBV7-9 to TRBJ2-7, and 9 junction bases match TRBD1. The sequence came from a woman in her twenties or thirties in good health. DNA sequence: TGTGCCAGCAGCCGTTGGGACAGGGAGTCCGAGCAGTACTTC. This encodes CASSRWDRESEQYF.